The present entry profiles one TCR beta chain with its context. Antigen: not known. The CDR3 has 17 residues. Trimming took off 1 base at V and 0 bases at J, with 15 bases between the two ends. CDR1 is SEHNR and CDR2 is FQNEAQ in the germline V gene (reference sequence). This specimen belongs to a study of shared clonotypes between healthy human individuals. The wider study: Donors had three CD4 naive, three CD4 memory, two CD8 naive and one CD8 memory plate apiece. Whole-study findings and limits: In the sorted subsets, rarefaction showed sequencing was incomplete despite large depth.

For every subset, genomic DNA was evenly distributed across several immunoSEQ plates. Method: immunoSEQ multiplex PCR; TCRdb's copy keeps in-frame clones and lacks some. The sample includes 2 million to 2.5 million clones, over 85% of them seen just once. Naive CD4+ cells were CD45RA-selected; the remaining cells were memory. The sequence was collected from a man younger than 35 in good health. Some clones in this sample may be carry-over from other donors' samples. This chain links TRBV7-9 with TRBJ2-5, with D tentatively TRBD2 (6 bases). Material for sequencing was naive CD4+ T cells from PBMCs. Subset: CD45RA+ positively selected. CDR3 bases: TGTGCCAGCAGCTTAGGCGGCAGCGGAGGGCACCAAGAGACCCAGTACTTC. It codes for CASSLGGSGGHQETQYF.